These T cell receptor beta chains were read from a single sample in a study of radiation and T cells in renal cell carcinoma. Method: immunoSEQ multiplex PCR; TCRdb's copy keeps in-frame clones and lacks some. The sample shows about 150,000 clones, 88% of them seen only once. This material consisted of blood, taken from a patient whose treatment included radiotherapy and nephrectomy. The receptors shown here come from a woman in her sixties or seventies with renal cell carcinoma. Both conserved end residues are part of each CDR3. Clone sizes are given selectively: once, few, many, or a class where the clone is expanded.

>.|14|TRBJ2-3|TRBV6-6
CASRHSGGTDTQYF
>.|13|TRBJ1-5|TRBV6-1
CASSDFNDQPQHF
>.|15|TRBJ2-5|TRBV5-1
CASSLEGVPTETQYF
>.|11|TRBJ2-3|TRBV19
CASSRGDTQYF
>.|15|TRBJ1-3|TRBV6-5
CASRKQPLLQNTIYF
>.|16|TRBJ2-1|TRBV7-3
CASSSRGTSDLNEQFF
>.|14|TRBJ1-2|TRBV5-6
CASTLSRTGGGYTF
>.|13|TRBJ2-2|TRBV7-8
CASSFAGSGELFF
>few|15|TRBJ1-4|TRBV6-1
CASSSQGRTNEKLFF
>.|14|TRBJ1-2|TRBV27
CASSLSTGNYGYTF
>.|16|TRBJ2-2|TRBV4-3
CASSQDFYRAAGELFF
>.|13|TRBJ1-2|TRBV15
CATSRTTQSGYTF
>.|13|TRBJ1-2|TRBV6-1
CASSEGTNYGYTF
>.|14|TRBJ1-4|TRBV23-1
CASSRAGRIEKLFF
>.|15|TRBJ2-1|TRBV4-1
CASSPTEGFYNEQFF